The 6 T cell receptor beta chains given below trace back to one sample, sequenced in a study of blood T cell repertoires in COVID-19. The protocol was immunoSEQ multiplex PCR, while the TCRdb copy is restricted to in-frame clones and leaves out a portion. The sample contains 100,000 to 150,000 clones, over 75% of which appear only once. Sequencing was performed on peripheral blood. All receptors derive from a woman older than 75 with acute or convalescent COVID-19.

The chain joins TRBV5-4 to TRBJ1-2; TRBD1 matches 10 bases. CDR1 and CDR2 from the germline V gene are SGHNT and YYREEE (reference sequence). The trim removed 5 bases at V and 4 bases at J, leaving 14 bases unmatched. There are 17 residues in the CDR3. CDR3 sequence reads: CASRSGTGAGAGYGYTF. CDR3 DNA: TGTGCCAGCAGATCCGGGACAGGGGCAGGGGCGGGCTATGGCTACACCTTC.

The CDR3 DNA is TGTGCCAGCAGCTTAGGCGGCCAATATGGCTACACCTTC. Translating gives CASSLGGQYGYTF. The chain couples TRBV7-9 to TRBJ1-2; no clear D. With 1 base removed from V and 5 bases from J, the gap between germline ends came to 8 bases. Germline V gene data show CDR1 as SEHNR and CDR2 as FQNEAQ (reference sequence). The CDR3 extends over 13 amino acids.

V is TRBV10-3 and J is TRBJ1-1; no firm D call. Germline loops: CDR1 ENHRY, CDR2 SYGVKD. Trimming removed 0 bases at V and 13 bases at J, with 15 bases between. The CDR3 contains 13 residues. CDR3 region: CAISESGTAVDFF. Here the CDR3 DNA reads TGTGCCATCAGTGAGTCTGGTACAGCCGTGGATTTCTTT.

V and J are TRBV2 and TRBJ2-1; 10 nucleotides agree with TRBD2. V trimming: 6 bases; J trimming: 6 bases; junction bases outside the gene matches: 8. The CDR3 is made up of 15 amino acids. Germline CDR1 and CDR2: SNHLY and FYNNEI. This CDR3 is CASSRSGGAPNEQFF. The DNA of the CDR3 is TGTGCCAGCAGCCGAAGCGGGGGGGCTCCCAATGAGCAGTTCTTC.

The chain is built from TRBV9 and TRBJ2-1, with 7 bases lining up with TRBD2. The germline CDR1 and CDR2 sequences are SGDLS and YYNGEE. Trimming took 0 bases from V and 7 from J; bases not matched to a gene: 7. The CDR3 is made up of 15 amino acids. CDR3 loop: CASSVGGGSGNEQFF. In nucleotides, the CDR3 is TGTGCCAGCAGCGTAGGAGGCGGGAGTGGAAATGAGCAGTTCTTC.

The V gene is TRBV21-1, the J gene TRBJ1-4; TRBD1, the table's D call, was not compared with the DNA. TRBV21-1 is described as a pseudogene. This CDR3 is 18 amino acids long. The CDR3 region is CASSKKGAGIETNEKLFF. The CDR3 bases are TGTGCCAGCAGCAAAAAGGGGGCAGGGATTGAAACTAATGAAAAACTGTTTTTT.